The 18 T cell receptor beta chains presented below share a single source sample, sequenced in a study of blood T cell repertoires in COVID-19. Some clones are missing from TCRdb's copy, which holds only in-frame ones; the method was immunoSEQ multiplex PCR. The sample consists of hundreds of thousands of clones, around 91% of them appearing once. Sequencing was performed on PBMCs or T cells enriched from blood (not recorded which). The receptors originated from a man aged 25-40 years who had been exposed to COVID-19.

The V and J genes are TRBV6-5 and TRBJ2-7, with a possible D match to TRBD2 (6 bases). CDR3 length: 13 residues. Germline V gene lookup returns CDR1 MNHEY and CDR2 SVGAGI. The V end was cut by 6 bases, the J end by 3 bases, with 12 bases between. CDR3 bases: TGTGCCAGCAGGACTAGTCTTAACTACGAGCAGTACTTC. Amino acids: CASRTSLNYEQYF.

This clone was seen a single time. The chain joins TRBV18 to TRBJ2-7, with TRBD1 identical over 11 bases. This CDR3 contains 16 residues. Per the germline V gene, CDR1 is KGHSH and CDR2 is LQKENI. The V and J ends lost 2 bases and 1 base, in that order; junction bases with no gene match: 4. The CDR3 reads CASSPGQGAISYEQYF. Written as DNA, the CDR3 is TGTGCCAGCTCACCAGGACAGGGGGCAATTTCCTACGAGCAGTACTTC.

The chain recombines TRBV27 with TRBJ2-1, with a weak D call TRBD2 (5 bases). Trimming pared 3 bases from V and 10 bases from J, leaving 10 bases between. Germline CDR1 and CDR2: MNHEY and SMNVEV (reference sequence). The CDR3 loop spans 12 amino acids. CDR3 in DNA: TGTGCCAGCAGTTTCGGTCTAGCCGAGCAGTTCTTC. It translates to CASSFGLAEQFF.

This chain links TRBV12-5 with TRBJ1-6, with D possibly matching TRBD1 (5 bases). CDR1 and CDR2 from the germline V gene are LGHNT and FRNRAP. The V and J ends lost 7 bases and 7 bases respectively, with 20 bases between them. The CDR3 loop spans 16 amino acids. In DNA form, the CDR3 reads TGTGCTAGTGCCGGTACCCAGGGTTTAGCAAATTCACCCCTCCACTTT. Residues: CASAGTQGLANSPLHF.

The chain joins TRBV11-2 to TRBJ1-5, with D possibly TRBD1 on 6 matching bases. Germline loops: CDR1 SGHAT, CDR2 FQNNGV. With 5 bases removed from V and 2 bases from J, the gap between germline ends came to 16 bases. This CDR3 is built from 16 residues. CDR3 DNA: TGTGCCAGCAGCCCGAGAGTGGGGGCAGGCAATCAGCCCCAGCATTTT. This sequence encodes CASSPRVGAGNQPQHF.

In nucleotides, the CDR3 is TGTGCCTCACACAGGGCTACTGAAGCTTTCTTT. Its protein is CASHRATEAFF. The chain has TRBV19 and TRBJ1-1; D may be TRBD1 (6 bases). Germline values: CDR1 LNHDA, CDR2 SQIVND (reference sequence). Between the trimmed V and J ends, which lost 11 bases and 5 bases, there was a span of 12 bases. The CDR3 is 11 amino acids.

The V gene is TRBV5-6, the J gene TRBJ1-1; possibly TRBD1 for D (6 bases). Germline V gene data show CDR1 as SGHDT and CDR2 as YYEEEE. The CDR3 extends over 13 amino acids. Between the trimmed V and J ends, which lost 0 bases and 10 bases, there was a span of 13 bases. CDR3 sequence: CASSLGQVDGAFF. The CDR3 DNA is TGTGCCAGCAGCTTGGGACAGGTTGACGGAGCTTTCTTT.

The chain recombines TRBV5-1 with TRBJ2-7; 9 bases align to TRBD1. The CDR3 has 13 amino acids. Germline loops: CDR1 SGHRS, CDR2 YFSETQ. V shed 4 bases, J shed 7 bases, and the junction held 6 bases outside the gene matches. CDR3 sequence: CASSQDRGSEQYF. The CDR3 nucleotides read TGCGCCAGCAGCCAAGACAGGGGGAGTGAGCAGTACTTC.

The chain employs TRBV18 and TRBJ1-1; D ambiguous. Germline V gives CDR1 KGHSH, CDR2 LQKENI. This CDR3 contains 14 residues. Trimming took off 2 bases at V and 2 bases at J, with 9 bases between the two ends. DNA for the CDR3: TGTGCCAGCTCACCAAAACAGATTAACACTGAAGCTTTCTTT. It translates to CASSPKQINTEAFF.

The chain carries TRBV19 and TRBJ1-2; 7 positions agree with TRBD1. Germline values: CDR1 LNHDA, CDR2 SQIVND (reference sequence). CDR3 size: 16 residues. J was trimmed by 5 bases and V by 6 bases; bases with no gene match: 15. CDR3 bases: TGTGCCAGTAGGCTTTATTCTCGGACAGGTGATTATGGCTACACCTTC. This translates into CASRLYSRTGDYGYTF.

The rearrangement links TRBV18 to TRBJ2-3; D might be TRBD2 (5 bases). The V end lost 3 bases, the J end lost 7 bases, and 5 bases lay between the germline ends. CDR1 and CDR2 (germline): KGHSH, LQKENI. This CDR3 is 11 amino acids long. In nucleotides, the CDR3 is TGTGCCAGCTCACCGGACTATACGCAGTATTTT. It encodes CASSPDYTQYF.

V gene TRBV7-8 combines with J gene TRBJ1-5; possibly TRBD1 for D (5 bases). The CDR3 spans 11 residues. Germline V lookup: CDR1 SGHVS, CDR2 FQNEAQ. The ends were cut back, 4 bases at V and 9 bases at J, with 7 bases in the middle. The DNA for the CDR3 is TGTGCCAGCAGCTCAGGGTCGCCCCAGCATTTT. It is translated as CASSSGSPQHF.

This chain links TRBV7-8 with TRBJ1-6; unclear D gene. Per the germline V gene, CDR1 is SGHVS and CDR2 is FQNEAQ. Between the trimmed V and J ends, which lost 1 base and 9 bases, there was a span of 13 bases. The CDR3 totals 15 residues. In nucleotides, the CDR3 is TGTGCCAGCAGCTTAGGTTCAAGCTTTGGTTCACCCCTCCACTTT. It is translated as CASSLGSSFGSPLHF.

The gene calls are TRBV19 and TRBJ1-5; D uncertain. Trimming stripped 6 bases from V and 5 bases from J, with 8 bases between. CDR3 length equals 12 residues. Germline V gene sequence: CDR1 LNHDA, CDR2 SQIVND (reference sequence). CDR3 in amino acids: CASRIRDQPQHF. As DNA, the CDR3 is TGTGCCAGTAGAATTAGAGATCAGCCCCAGCATTTT.

The chain recombines TRBV30 with TRBJ1-2, with D unclear. This CDR3 comprises 13 residues. The V end lost 7 bases, the J end lost 4 bases, and 16 bases lay between the germline ends. CDR1 is GTSNPN and CDR2 is SVGIG in the germline V gene (reference sequence). The CDR3 protein is CAFIEVAGYGYTF. Here the CDR3 DNA reads TGTGCCTTCATCGAGGTGGCGGGCTATGGCTACACCTTC.

This clone was counted once. The gene calls are TRBV5-1 and TRBJ2-2, with 9 nucleotides matching TRBD1. Germline V CDR1 and CDR2: SGHRS, YFSETQ. V shed 4 bases and J 3 bases; nucleotides not matched to a gene: 1. This CDR3 is built from 14 residues. The chain's CDR3 is CASSRTGDTGELFF. The CDR3 DNA reads TGCGCCAGCAGCCGGACAGGGGACACCGGGGAGCTGTTTTTT.

The V call is TRBV5-1, the J call TRBJ1-1; D not certain. V lost 0 bases and J 1 base, leaving 13 bases between the germline ends. The germline gives CDR1 SGHRS, CDR2 YFSETQ. The CDR3 loop spans 16 amino acids. The CDR3 here is CASSLVPGLGNTEAFF. In DNA, the CDR3 is TGCGCCAGCAGCTTGGTTCCGGGTTTGGGGAACACTGAAGCTTTCTTT.

The DNA of the CDR3 is TGTGCCAGTAGTGGGGGGACAGGTGGCTCCGAGCAGTACTTC. Its translation is CASSGGTGGSEQYF. The chain joins TRBV19 to TRBJ2-7; 8 bases align to TRBD1. V lost 5 bases, J lost 6 bases, and 9 bases stayed unmatched. Germline V gives CDR1 LNHDA, CDR2 SQIVND (reference sequence). This CDR3 has 14 amino acids.